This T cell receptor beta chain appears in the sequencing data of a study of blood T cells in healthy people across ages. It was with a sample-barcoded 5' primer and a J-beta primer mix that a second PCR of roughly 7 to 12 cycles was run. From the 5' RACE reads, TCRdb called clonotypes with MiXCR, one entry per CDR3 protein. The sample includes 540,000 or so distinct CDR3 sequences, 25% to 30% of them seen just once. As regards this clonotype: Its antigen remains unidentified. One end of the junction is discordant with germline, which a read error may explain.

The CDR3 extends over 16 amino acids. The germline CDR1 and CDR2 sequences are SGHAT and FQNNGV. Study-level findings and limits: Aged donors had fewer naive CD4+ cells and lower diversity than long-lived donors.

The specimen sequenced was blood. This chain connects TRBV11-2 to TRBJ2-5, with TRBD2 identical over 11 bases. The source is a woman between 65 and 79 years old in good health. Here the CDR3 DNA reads TGTGCCATCCCGGCCTCTAGCGGGGGGCTCCAAGAGACCCGGTACTTC. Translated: CAIPASSGGLQETRYF. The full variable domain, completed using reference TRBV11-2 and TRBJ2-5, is EAGVAQSPRYKIIEKRQSVAFWCNPISGHATLYWYQQILGQGPKLLIQFQNNGVVDDSQLPKDRFSAERLKGVDSTLKIQPAKLEDSAVYLCAIPASSGGLQETRYFGPGTRLLVL.